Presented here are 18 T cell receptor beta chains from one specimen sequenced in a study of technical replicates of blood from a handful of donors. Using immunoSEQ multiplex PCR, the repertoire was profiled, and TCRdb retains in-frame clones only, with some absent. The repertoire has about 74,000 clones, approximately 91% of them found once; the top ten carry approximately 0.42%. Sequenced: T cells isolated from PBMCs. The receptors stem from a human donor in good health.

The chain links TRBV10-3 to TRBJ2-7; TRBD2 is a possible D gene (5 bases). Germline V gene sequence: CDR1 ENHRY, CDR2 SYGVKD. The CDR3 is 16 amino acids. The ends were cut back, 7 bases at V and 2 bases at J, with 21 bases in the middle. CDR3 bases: TGTGCCATCATGGCCAGACCTCAGGACGGGACCTACGAGCAGTACTTC. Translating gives CAIMARPQDGTYEQYF.

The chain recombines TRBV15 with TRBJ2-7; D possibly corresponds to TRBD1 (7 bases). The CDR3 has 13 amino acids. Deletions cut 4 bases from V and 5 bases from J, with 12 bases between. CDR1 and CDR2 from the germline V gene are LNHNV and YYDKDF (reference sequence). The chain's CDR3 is CATSTDREDEQYF. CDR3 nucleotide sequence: TGTGCCACCAGCACAGACAGGGAGGACGAGCAGTACTTC.

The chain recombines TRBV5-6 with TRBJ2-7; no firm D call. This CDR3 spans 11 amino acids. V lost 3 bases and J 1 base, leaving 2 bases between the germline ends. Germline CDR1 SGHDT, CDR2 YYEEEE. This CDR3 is CASSSSYEQYF. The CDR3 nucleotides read TGTGCCAGCAGCTCTTCCTACGAGCAGTACTTC.

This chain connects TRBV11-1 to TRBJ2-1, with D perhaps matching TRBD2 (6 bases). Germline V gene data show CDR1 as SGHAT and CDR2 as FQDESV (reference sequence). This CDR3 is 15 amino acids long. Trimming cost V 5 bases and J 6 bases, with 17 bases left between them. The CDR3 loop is CASSQGLYGPNEQFF. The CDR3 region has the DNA TGTGCCAGCAGCCAAGGACTATACGGCCCCAATGAGCAGTTCTTC.

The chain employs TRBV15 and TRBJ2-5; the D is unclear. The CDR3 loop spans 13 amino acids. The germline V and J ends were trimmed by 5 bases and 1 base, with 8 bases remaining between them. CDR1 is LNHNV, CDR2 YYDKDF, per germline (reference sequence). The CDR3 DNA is TGTGCCACCAGCGCCGGCGGCCAAGAGACCCAGTACTTC. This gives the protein CATSAGGQETQYF.

The CDR3 region is CSVVLAGAYNEQFF. CDR3 nucleotides: TGCAGCGTTGTGCTAGCGGGGGCCTACAATGAGCAGTTCTTC. V gene TRBV29-1 combines with J gene TRBJ2-1; 10 bases match TRBD2. This CDR3 region has 14 residues. Looked up from germline, CDR1 is SQVTM and CDR2 is ANQGSEA. The V gene end was trimmed by 4 bases and the J gene end by 2 bases; junction bases not matched to a gene: 2.

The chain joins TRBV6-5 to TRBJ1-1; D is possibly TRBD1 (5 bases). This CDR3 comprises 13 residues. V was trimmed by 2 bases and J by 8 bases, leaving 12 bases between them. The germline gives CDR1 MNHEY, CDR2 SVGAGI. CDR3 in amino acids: CASSYLKGSEAFF. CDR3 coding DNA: TGTGCCAGCAGTTACCTAAAGGGGTCCGAAGCTTTCTTT.

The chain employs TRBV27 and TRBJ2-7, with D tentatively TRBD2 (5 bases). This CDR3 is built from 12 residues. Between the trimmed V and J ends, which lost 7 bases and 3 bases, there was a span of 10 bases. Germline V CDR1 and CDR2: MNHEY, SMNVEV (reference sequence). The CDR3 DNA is TGTGCCAGCACCTCAGGAGGCTACGAGCAGTACTTC. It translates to CASTSGGYEQYF.

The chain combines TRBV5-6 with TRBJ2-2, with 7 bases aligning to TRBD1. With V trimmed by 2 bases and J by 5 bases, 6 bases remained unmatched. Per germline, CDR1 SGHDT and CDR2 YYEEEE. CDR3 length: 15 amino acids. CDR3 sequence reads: CASSFSGGRTGELFF. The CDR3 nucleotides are TGTGCCAGCAGCTTTTCAGGGGGAAGAACCGGGGAGCTGTTTTTT.

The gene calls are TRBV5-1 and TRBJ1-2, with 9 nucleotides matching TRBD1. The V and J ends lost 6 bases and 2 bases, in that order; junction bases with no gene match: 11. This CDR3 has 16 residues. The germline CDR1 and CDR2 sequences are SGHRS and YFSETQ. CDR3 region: CASTGGTGIPNYGYTF. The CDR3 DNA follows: TGCGCCAGCACCGGGGGGACAGGGATCCCCAACTATGGCTACACCTTC.

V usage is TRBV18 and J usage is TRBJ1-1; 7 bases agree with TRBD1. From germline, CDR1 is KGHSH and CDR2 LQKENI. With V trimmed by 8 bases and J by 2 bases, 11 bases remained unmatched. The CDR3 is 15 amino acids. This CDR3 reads CASKTGTEFNTEAFF. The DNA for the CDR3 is TGTGCCAGCAAAACCGGGACAGAATTTAACACTGAAGCTTTCTTT.

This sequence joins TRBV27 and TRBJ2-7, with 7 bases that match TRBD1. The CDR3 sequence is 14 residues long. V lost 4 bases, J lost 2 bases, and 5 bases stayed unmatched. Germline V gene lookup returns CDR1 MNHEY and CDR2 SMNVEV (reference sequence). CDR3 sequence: CASSSGTVAYEQYF. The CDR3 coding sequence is TGTGCCAGCAGTTCAGGGACAGTGGCCTACGAGCAGTACTTC.

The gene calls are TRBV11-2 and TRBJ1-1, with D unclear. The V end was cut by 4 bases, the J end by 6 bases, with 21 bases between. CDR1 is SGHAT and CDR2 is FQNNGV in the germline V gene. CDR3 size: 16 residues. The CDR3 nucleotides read TGTGCCAGCAGCTCCCTGGGCCACGAAAGGGAGGCTGAAGCTTTCTTT. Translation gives CASSSLGHEREAEAFF.

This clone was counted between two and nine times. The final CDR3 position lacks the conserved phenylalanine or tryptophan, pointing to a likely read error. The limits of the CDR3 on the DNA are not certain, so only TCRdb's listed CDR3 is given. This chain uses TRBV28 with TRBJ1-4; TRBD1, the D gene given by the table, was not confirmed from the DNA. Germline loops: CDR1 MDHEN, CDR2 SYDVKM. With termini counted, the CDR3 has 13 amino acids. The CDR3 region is CASSSPGPGTGFS.

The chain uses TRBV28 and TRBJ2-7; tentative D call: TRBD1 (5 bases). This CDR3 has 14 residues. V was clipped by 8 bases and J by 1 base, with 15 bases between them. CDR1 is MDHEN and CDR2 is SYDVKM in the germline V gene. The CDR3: CASQTPGWSYEQYF. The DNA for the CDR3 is TGTGCCAGCCAAACCCCAGGGTGGTCCTACGAGCAGTACTTC. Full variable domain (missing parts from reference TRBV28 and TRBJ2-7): DVKVTQSSRYLVKRTGEKVFLECVQDMDHENMFWYRQDPGLGLRLIYFSYDVKMKEKGDIPEGYSVSREKKERFSLILESASTNQTSMYLCASQTPGWSYEQYFGPGTRLTVT.

CDR3 in DNA: TGTGCCAGCAGGGATGACAGGGGAAACACTGAAGCTTTCTTT. Residues: CASRDDRGNTEAFF. The chain has TRBV28 and TRBJ1-1, with TRBD1 matching over 8 bases. Trimming took 6 bases from V and 2 from J; bases not matched to a gene: 5. The CDR3 covers 14 residues. Looked up from germline, CDR1 is MDHEN and CDR2 is SYDVKM.

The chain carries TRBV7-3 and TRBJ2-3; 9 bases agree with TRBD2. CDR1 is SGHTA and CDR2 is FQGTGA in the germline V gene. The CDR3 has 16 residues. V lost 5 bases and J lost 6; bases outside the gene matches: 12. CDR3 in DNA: TGTGCCAGCAGCCCTGGACTAGCGCGAGGGGCGGATACGCAGTATTTT. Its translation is CASSPGLARGADTQYF.

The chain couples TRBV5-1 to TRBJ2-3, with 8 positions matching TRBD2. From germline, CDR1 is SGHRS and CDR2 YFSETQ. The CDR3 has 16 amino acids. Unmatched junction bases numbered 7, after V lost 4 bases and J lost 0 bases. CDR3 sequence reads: CASSRSGSSSTDTQYF. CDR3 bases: TGCGCCAGCAGCCGAAGCGGGAGTAGTAGCACAGATACGCAGTATTTT.